The 22 T cell receptor beta chains given below trace back to one sample, sequenced in a study of T cells in narcolepsy. The assay was immunoSEQ multiplex PCR, and TCRdb's table has in-frame clones only and misses some. The sample lists tens of thousands of clones, around 79% seen once, with 1.1% in the top ten. Sample: CD45RA- memory CD4+ T cells from PBMCs. The receptor source for this set is a human donor with narcolepsy.

The chain has TRBV28 and TRBJ2-7; D is uncertain. Germline V CDR1 and CDR2: MDHEN, SYDVKM. This CDR3 is built from 12 residues. Trimming left V 2 bases short and J 3 bases short, with 5 bases between. CDR3 amino acids: CASSLGDYEQYF. The CDR3 DNA follows: TGTGCCAGCAGTTTAGGGGACTACGAGCAGTACTTC.

V and J are TRBV10-3 and TRBJ2-3; 7 bases are shared with TRBD2. The V gene end was trimmed by 3 bases and the J gene end by 4 bases; junction bases not matched to a gene: 16. Looked up from germline, CDR1 is ENHRY and CDR2 is SYGVKD. The CDR3 sequence is 18 residues long. The CDR3 loop is CAISDLPKAREYPDTQYF. The CDR3 DNA reads TGTGCCATCAGTGATCTCCCTAAGGCGCGGGAGTATCCAGATACGCAGTATTTT.

The genes are TRBV5-1 and TRBJ2-1; TRBD2 aligns across 9 bases. J was trimmed by 0 bases and V by 6 bases; bases with no gene match: 10. CDR1 is SGHRS, CDR2 YFSETQ, per germline. The length of the CDR3 is 17 residues. CDR3 bases: TGCGCCAGCATGACTAGCGGCCCTTCGAGCTCCTACAATGAGCAGTTCTTC. It translates to CASMTSGPSSSYNEQFF.

This clone turned up a few times. The genes are TRBV6-6 and TRBJ2-3; no clear D gene. The ends were cut back, 5 bases at V and 2 bases at J, with 5 bases in the middle. The length of the CDR3 is 12 residues. Germline loops: CDR1 MNHNY, CDR2 SVGAGI (reference sequence). CDR3 nucleotides: TGTGCCAGCAGTCCGAACACAGATACGCAGTATTTT. The encoded protein is CASSPNTDTQYF.

For this clone: Relative to the germline gene, one junction end is altered; a read error may explain this. The chain employs TRBV28 and TRBJ1-2; D is undetermined. The CDR3 runs 13 residues. CDR1 is MDHEN, CDR2 SYDVKM, per germline. The CDR3 loop is CASSLLKTSSASF. CDR3 in DNA: TGTGCCAGCAGCCTCCTGAAAACGTCTTCAGCTAGCTTC.

In its sample, this clone was seen once. The genes are TRBV4-3 and TRBJ2-2; no firm D call. Trimming took off 0 bases at V and 5 bases at J, with 4 bases between the two ends. This CDR3 contains 13 residues. Germline lookup yields CDR1 LGHNA and CDR2 YSLEER. CDR3 nucleotides: TGCGCCAGCAGCCAAGATAATACCGGGGAGCTGTTTTTT. It codes for CASSQDNTGELFF.

This CDR3 is CASSKWDQGEQYF. Written as DNA, the CDR3 is TGTGCCAGCAGCAAATGGGACCAAGGGGAGCAGTACTTC. This chain links TRBV14 with TRBJ2-7, with D perhaps assigned TRBD1 or TRBD2 (5 bases each). The V gene's germline CDR1 is SGHDN and CDR2 FVKESK. This CDR3 is 13 amino acids long. The V end lost 5 bases, the J end lost 7 bases, and 15 bases lay between the germline ends.

The chain combines TRBV19 with TRBJ2-3; 7 bases fit TRBD2. Germline CDR1 LNHDA, CDR2 SQIVND (reference sequence). V trimming: 5 bases; J trimming: 3 bases; junction bases outside the gene matches: 8. The CDR3 sequence is 15 residues long. The CDR3 DNA sequence: TGTGCCAGTAGTCCGACCGGACTAGAGACAGATACGCAGTATTTT. Amino acids: CASSPTGLETDTQYF.

This clone was seen a few times. The V gene is TRBV11-2, the J gene TRBJ2-6; no clear D gene. V was trimmed by 5 bases and J by 0 bases, leaving 11 bases between them. There are 16 residues in the CDR3. In germline, CDR1 is SGHAT, CDR2 FQNNGV. The CDR3 is CASSPLIHSGANVLTF. The CDR3 nucleotides are TGTGCCAGCAGCCCCTTAATCCACTCTGGGGCCAACGTCCTGACTTTC.

CDR3 residues: CASSDRGQGGSYEQYF. The CDR3 DNA follows: TGTGCCAGCAGTGACCGGGGACAGGGCGGGTCCTACGAGCAGTACTTC. The chain uses TRBV6-1 and TRBJ2-7, with TRBD1 matching 9 bases. V shed 3 bases, J shed 1 base, and the junction held 7 bases outside the gene matches. The CDR3 is made up of 16 amino acids. Germline loops: CDR1 MNHNS, CDR2 SASEGT.

The CDR3 protein is CASGSPGRSSGANVLTF. The CDR3 nucleotides are TGTGCCAGCGGCTCACCGGGACGTAGCTCTGGGGCCAACGTCCTGACTTTC. The chain links TRBV5-4 to TRBJ2-6, with D perhaps assigned TRBD1 or TRBD2 (5 bases each). V was clipped by 7 bases and J by 0 bases, with 17 bases between them. The CDR3 totals 17 residues. CDR1 is SGHNT and CDR2 is YYREEE in the germline V gene (reference sequence).

J is TRBJ2-2 and V is TRBV19; no clear D gene. Germline values: CDR1 LNHDA, CDR2 SQIVND (reference sequence). There are 14 residues in the CDR3. V was cut by 1 base and J by 7 bases, with 10 bases left in between. The CDR3 nucleotides are TGTGCCAGTAGTATAGTCCTAGATATCGGGGAGCTGTTTTTT. Residues: CASSIVLDIGELFF.

The chain is built from TRBV28 and TRBJ1-2, with D possibly being TRBD1 (5 bases). CDR1 MDHEN and CDR2 SYDVKM come from the germline V gene. V was shortened by 4 bases and J by 4 bases, with 7 bases between the two germline ends. The CDR3 is 12 amino acids. CDR3 bases: TGTGCCAGCAGTTACGGGGCCTATGGCTACACCTTC. Its translation: CASSYGAYGYTF.

This clone was seen just once. This CDR3 reads CASSLWGPEQYF. The CDR3 nucleotides read TGTGCCAGCAGTTTATGGGGGCCCGAGCAGTACTTC. The V gene is TRBV28, the J gene TRBJ2-7, with D possibly TRBD1 on 5 matching bases. Trimming cost V 0 bases and J 6 bases, with 6 bases left between them. The CDR3 extends over 12 amino acids. Germline values: CDR1 MDHEN, CDR2 SYDVKM.

The rearrangement links TRBV5-1 to TRBJ2-1; 8 bases match TRBD1. From germline, CDR1 is SGHRS and CDR2 YFSETQ. CDR3 size: 15 residues. Trimming cost V 6 bases and J 9 bases; bases outside gene matches: 14. CDR3 nucleotides: TGCGCCAGCACCCCTGACGGGACAGGATTGACTGAGCAGTTCTTC. This sequence encodes CASTPDGTGLTEQFF.

This chain links TRBV28 with TRBJ2-5; TRBD1 agrees at 8 bases. The J call may not be correct, given that the DNA end is closer to TRBJ2-7. From germline, CDR1 is MDHEN and CDR2 SYDVKM. This CDR3 is 12 amino acids long. The CDR3 sequence is CASTMDRAEQYF. CDR3 DNA sequence: TGTGCCAGCACAATGGACAGGGCCGAGCAGTACTTC.

This clone was detected only once. This chain links TRBV5-6 with TRBJ2-5; 7 bases agree with TRBD2. The CDR3 contains 14 residues. With V trimmed by 0 bases and J by 4 bases, 3 bases remained unmatched. Germline values: CDR1 SGHDT, CDR2 YYEEEE. DNA for the CDR3: TGTGCCAGCAGCTTGGTGAGCGGGACAGAGACCCAGTACTTC. Residues: CASSLVSGTETQYF.

This chain uses TRBV7-9 with TRBJ1-4; D unresolved. V was cut by 3 bases and J by 13 bases, with 15 bases left in between. The CDR3 runs 13 residues. Looked up from germline, CDR1 is SEHNR and CDR2 is FQNEAQ (reference sequence). CDR3: CASSLSAPGGLFF. The CDR3 DNA is TGTGCCAGCAGCTTGTCGGCTCCGGGTGGACTGTTTTTT.

The V gene is TRBV5-1, the J gene TRBJ2-3; D is undetermined. V shed 6 bases and J shed 6 bases, with 17 bases lying between them. CDR3 length equals 14 residues. The V gene's germline CDR1 is SGHRS and CDR2 YFSETQ. The chain's CDR3 is CASMVTTLSDTQYF. The CDR3, as DNA: TGCGCCAGCATGGTAACCACACTATCCGATACGCAGTATTTT.

The CDR3 reads CASNEGGNQPQHF. CDR3 bases: TGTGCCAGCAATGAGGGAGGCAATCAGCCCCAGCATTTT. The gene calls are TRBV6-1 and TRBJ1-5; unclear D gene. CDR1 is MNHNS, CDR2 SASEGT, per germline. V lost 7 bases, J lost 2 bases, and 9 bases lay in between. The CDR3 has 13 amino acids.

The chain carries TRBV11-3 and TRBJ1-2; D call uncertain. Germline V CDR1 and CDR2: SGHNT, YENEEA. The germline V and J ends were trimmed by 0 bases and 6 bases, with 5 bases remaining between them. CDR3 size: 12 residues. CDR3 coding DNA: TGTGCCAGCAGCTTAGACGAGAATGGCTACACCTTC. It translates to CASSLDENGYTF.

The CDR3 nucleotides are TGTGCCAGTAGTATAGGAGCGGGAGGAGCCTACGAGCAGTACTTC. This sequence encodes CASSIGAGGAYEQYF. The rearrangement uses TRBV19 and TRBJ2-7; 9 nucleotides agree with TRBD2. CDR1 and CDR2 from the germline V gene are LNHDA and SQIVND (reference sequence). The trim removed 1 base at V and 2 bases at J, leaving 3 bases unmatched. The CDR3 loop spans 15 amino acids. The full variable domain, completed using reference TRBV19 and TRBJ2-7, is DGGITQSPKYLFRKEGQNVTLSCEQNLNHDAMYWYRQDPGQGLRLIYYSQIVNDFQKGDIAEGYSVSREKKESFPLTVTSAQKNPTAFYLCASSIGAGGAYEQYFGPGTRLTVT.